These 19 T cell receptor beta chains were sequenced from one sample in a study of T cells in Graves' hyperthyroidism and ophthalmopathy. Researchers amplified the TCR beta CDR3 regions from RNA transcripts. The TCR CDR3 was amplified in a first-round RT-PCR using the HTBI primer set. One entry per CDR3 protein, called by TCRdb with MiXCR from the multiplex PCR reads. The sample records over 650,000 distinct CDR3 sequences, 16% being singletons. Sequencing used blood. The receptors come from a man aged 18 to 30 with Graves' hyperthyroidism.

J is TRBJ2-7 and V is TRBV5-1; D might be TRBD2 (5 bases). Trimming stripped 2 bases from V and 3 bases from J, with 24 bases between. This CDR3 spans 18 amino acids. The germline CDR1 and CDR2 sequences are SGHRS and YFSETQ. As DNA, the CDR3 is TGCGCCAGCAGCTTCCCAACGAGAGGGCGGACGCCTGACTACGAGCAGTACTTC. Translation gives CASSFPTRGRTPDYEQYF.

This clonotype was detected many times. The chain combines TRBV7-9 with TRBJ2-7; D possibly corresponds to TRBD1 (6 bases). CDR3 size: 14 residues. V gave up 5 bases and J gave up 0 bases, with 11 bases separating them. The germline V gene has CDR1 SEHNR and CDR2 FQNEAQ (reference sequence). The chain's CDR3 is CASSPRGHSYEQYF. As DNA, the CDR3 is TGTGCCAGCAGCCCTAGGGGACACTCCTACGAGCAGTACTTC.

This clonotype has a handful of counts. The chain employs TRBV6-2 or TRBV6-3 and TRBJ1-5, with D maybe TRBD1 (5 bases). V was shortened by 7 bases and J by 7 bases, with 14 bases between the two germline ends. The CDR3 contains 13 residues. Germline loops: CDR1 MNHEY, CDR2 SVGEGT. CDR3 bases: TGTGCCAGCAACAAACAGTACAGGCAGCCCCAGCATTTT. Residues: CASNKQYRQPQHF.

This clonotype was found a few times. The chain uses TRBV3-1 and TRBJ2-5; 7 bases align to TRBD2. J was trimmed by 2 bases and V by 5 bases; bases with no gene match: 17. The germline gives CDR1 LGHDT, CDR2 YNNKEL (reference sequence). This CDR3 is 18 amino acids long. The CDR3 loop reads CASSSNIRSASGQETQYF. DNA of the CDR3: TGTGCCAGCAGCTCAAACATCCGATCCGCTAGCGGTCAAGAGACCCAGTACTTC.

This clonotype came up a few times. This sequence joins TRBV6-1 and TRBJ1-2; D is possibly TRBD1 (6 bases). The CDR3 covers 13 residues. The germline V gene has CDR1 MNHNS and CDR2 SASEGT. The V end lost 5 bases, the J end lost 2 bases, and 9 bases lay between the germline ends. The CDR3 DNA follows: TGTGCCAGCAGTACGGACAGAAACTATGGCTACACCTTC. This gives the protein CASSTDRNYGYTF.

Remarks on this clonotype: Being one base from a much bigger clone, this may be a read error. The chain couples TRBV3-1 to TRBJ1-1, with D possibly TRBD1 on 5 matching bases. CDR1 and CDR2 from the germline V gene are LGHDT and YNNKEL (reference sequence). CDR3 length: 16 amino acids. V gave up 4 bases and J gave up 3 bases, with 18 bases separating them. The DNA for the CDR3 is TGTGCCAGCAGCCGAGCAACAGGCCTCATGGACACTGAAGCTTTCTTT. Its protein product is CASSRATGLMDTEAFF.

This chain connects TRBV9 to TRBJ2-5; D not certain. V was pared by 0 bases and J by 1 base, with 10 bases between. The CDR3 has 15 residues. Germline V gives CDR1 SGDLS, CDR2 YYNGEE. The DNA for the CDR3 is TGTGCCAGCAGCGTAGAAGGGCTAGTCCAAGAGACCCAGTACTTC. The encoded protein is CASSVEGLVQETQYF.

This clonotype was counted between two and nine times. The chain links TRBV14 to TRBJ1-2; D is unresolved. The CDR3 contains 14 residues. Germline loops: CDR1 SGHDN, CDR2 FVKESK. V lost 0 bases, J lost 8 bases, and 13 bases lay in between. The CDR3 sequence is CASSQDWSARGYTF. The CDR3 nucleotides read TGTGCCAGCAGCCAAGATTGGTCAGCGCGCGGCTACACCTTC.

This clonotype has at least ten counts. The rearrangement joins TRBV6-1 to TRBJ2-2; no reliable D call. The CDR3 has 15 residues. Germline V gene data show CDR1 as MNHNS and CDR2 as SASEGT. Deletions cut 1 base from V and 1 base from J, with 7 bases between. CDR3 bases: TGTGCCAGCAGTGAAGGACCAGGGAACACCGGGGAGCTGTTTTTT. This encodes CASSEGPGNTGELFF.

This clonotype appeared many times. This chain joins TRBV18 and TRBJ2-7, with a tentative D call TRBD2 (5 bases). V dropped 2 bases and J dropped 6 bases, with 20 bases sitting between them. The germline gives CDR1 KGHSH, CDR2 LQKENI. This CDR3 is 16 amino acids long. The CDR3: CASSPTPPTGGGEQYF. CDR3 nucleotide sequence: TGTGCCAGCTCACCAACCCCTCCGACCGGAGGCGGCGAGCAGTACTTC.

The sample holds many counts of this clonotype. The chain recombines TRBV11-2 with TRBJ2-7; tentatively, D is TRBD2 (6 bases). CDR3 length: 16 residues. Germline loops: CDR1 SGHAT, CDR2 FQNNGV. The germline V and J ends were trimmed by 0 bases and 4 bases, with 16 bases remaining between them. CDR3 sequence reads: CASSLEMDAGRYEQYF. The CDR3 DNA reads TGTGCCAGCAGCTTAGAGATGGACGCAGGGAGGTACGAGCAGTACTTC.

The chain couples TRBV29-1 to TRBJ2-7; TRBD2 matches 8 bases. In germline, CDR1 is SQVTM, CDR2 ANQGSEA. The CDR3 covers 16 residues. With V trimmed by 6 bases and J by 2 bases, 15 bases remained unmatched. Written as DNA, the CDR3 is TGCAGCGTGGGGCGCCGGGGGGGCTTACTCACCTACGAGCAGTACTTC. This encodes CSVGRRGGLLTYEQYF.

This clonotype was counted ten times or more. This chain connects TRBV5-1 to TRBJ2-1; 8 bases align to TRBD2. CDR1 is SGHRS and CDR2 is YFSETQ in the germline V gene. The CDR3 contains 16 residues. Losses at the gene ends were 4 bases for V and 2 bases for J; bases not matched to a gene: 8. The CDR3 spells CASSPAAGGPYNEQFF. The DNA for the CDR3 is TGCGCCAGCAGCCCGGCGGCGGGAGGCCCCTACAATGAGCAGTTCTTC.

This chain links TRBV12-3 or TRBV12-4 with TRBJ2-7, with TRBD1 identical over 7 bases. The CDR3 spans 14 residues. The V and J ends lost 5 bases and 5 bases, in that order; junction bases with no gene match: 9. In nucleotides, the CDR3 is TGTGCCAGCAGTACGACAGGGAAGGAAGACGAGCAGTACTTC. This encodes CASSTTGKEDEQYF.

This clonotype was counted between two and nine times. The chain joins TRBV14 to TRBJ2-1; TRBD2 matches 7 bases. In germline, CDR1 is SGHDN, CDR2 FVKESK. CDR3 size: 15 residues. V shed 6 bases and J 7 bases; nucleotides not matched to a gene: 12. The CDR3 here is CASSPRGSGANEQFF. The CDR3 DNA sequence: TGTGCCAGCAGTCCCCGGGGAAGCGGGGCAAATGAGCAGTTCTTC.

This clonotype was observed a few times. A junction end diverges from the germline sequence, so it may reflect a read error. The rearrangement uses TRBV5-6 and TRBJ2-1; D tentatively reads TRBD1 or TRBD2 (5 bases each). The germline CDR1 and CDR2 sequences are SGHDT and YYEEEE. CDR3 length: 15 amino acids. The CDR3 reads CASSLLARGENEQFF. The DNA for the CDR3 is TGTGCCAGCAGCTTGTTGGCGCGAGGGGAGAATGAACAGTTCTTC.

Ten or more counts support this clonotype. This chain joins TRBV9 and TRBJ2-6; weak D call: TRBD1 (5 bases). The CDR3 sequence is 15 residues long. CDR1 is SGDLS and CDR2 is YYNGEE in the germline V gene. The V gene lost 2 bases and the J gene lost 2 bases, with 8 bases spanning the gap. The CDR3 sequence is CASSVQGTGANVLTF. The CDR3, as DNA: TGTGCCAGCAGCGTGCAGGGCACTGGGGCCAACGTCCTGACTTTC.

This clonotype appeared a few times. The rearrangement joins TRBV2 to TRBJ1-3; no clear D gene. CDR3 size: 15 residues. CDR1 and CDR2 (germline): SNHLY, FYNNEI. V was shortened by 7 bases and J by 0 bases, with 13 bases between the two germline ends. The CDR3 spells CASIPDPGSGNTIYF. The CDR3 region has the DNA TGTGCCAGCATCCCGGACCCCGGCTCTGGAAACACCATATATTTT.

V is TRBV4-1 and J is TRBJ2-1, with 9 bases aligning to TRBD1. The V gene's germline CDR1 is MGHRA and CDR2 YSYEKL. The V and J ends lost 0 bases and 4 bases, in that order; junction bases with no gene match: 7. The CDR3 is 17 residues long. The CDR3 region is CASSQDMGQGPYNEQFF. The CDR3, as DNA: TGCGCCAGCAGCCAAGATATGGGACAGGGACCGTACAATGAGCAGTTCTTC.